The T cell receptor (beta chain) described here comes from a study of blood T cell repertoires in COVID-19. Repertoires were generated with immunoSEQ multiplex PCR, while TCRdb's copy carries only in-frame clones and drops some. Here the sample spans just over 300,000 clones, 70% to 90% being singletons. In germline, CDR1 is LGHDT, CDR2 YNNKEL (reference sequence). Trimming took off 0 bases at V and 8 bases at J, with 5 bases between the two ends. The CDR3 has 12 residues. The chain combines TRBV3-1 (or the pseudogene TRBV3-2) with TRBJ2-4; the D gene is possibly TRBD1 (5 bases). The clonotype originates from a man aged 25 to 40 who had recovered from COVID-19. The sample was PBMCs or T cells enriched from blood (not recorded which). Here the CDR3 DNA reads TGTGCCAGCAGCCAAGACAGGGACATTCAGTACTTC. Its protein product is CASSQDRDIQYF.